The entry below describes one T cell receptor beta chain. Looked up from germline, CDR1 is PRHDT and CDR2 is FYEKMQ (reference sequence). The CDR3 extends over 12 amino acids. Trimming shortened V by 4 bases and J by 6 bases, and 9 bases separated the two germline ends. A Seattle source enrolled patients during active infection and followed them longitudinally. The source of the sample is a study of blood T cell repertoires in COVID-19. Whole-study context: There were acute and convalescent COVID-19 samples, and they came from the United States, Italy and Spain. Sources were T cells, B-cell-depleted T cells, or PBMCs; the material itself was cDNA or gDNA.

Authors' analysis steps: The authors estimated nucleated cell counts from reference gene primer amplification. Measured with immunoSEQ multiplex PCR; TCRdb has only the in-frame clones, and not every one. That table furnishes V, J and clone size, whereas the DNA furnished D and trimming. Seen here are about 390,000 clones, more than 75% observed once, and the top ten hold about 2.5%. The rearrangement links TRBV13 to TRBJ1-1; D call uncertain. The sample comprised peripheral blood. The origin of this receptor is a woman aged 60-75 years with COVID-19, enrolled during active disease. The CDR3 sequence: CASSSEISEAFF. The CDR3 bases are TGTGCCAGCAGCTCTGAGATCTCTGAAGCTTTCTTT.